This is a list of T cell receptor beta chains from one sample in a study of monozygotic twins with inflammatory bowel disease. TCRdb re-called the 5' RACE reads and shows each CDR3 protein once, DNA omitted. This sample contains under 200,000 distinct CDR3 sequences. The sample was blood. The receptors stem from a human donor with ulcerative colitis or Crohn's disease, or a healthy co-twin of an affected twin (not recorded which). The CDR3 runs from the conserved cysteine through the conserved F or W.

j_call,v_call,cdr3_aa
TRBJ2-5,TRBV5-1,CASSNPSQETQYF
TRBJ1-6,TRBV10-3,CAIRTGTGDSPLHF
TRBJ1-3,TRBV27,CASSLGYSGNTIYF
TRBJ1-1,TRBV5-1,CASSLVGQGATEAFF
TRBJ1-2,TRBV12-3/TRBV12-4,CASSFNRNYGYTF
TRBJ2-5,TRBV11-2,CASSWQPGQRLETQYF
TRBJ1-5,TRBV28,CASRPPTGGDQPQHF
TRBJ2-1,TRBV7-2,CASSLAREAGGPDEQFF
TRBJ1-2,TRBV5-1,CASSLSTGPNYGYTF
TRBJ2-6,TRBV7-6,CASTSGPGANVLTF
TRBJ2-3,TRBV7-9,CASSLGGGLDTQYF
TRBJ1-1,TRBV2,CASTRQTLNTEAFF
TRBJ2-2,TRBV5-1,CASRGLLAGELFF
TRBJ2-1,TRBV5-4,CASSHNGQGLNEQFF
TRBJ2-3,TRBV7-2,CASSLVQALGVAQYF
TRBJ1-4,TRBV12-3/TRBV12-4,CASSSGEKLFF
TRBJ2-1,TRBV4-2,CASSQETTGGEQFF
TRBJ2-4,TRBV3-1,CASSQGSFPGNIQYF
TRBJ2-5,TRBV12-3/TRBV12-4,CASSSLAGFQETQYF
TRBJ2-3,TRBV25-1,CASSEREGPDTQYF
TRBJ2-3,TRBV5-1,CASSLEKGQGLTDTQYF
TRBJ1-2,TRBV20-1,CSARGGQGNYGYTF
TRBJ2-6,TRBV15,CATSRSSDLSGANVLTF
TRBJ2-1,TRBV12-3/TRBV12-4,CASRLGQGTYNEQFF
TRBJ2-1,TRBV7-2,CASSLAPGLAGVGDNEQFF
TRBJ1-1,TRBV5-1,CASRLQGNTEAFF
TRBJ2-1,TRBV9,CASSSTSGPHNEQFF
TRBJ2-6,TRBV7-2,CASSPERSGANVLTF
TRBJ2-2,TRBV29-1,CSVTGPANTGELFF
TRBJ2-7,TRBV6-6,CASSMPREAYEQYF
TRBJ1-1,TRBV10-3,CAISALSGENTEAFF
TRBJ1-5,TRBV19,CASSRTGYSNQPQHF
TRBJ1-5,TRBV20-1,CSARVPGASGQPQHF